This T cell receptor beta chain is from a study of cytomegalovirus exposure and HLA in healthy donors. Study as a whole: Earlier findings included over 90 million unique TCR beta sequences obtained from about 179 million T cells. About 79% of around 390 genotyped donors fell in the Caucasian-associated ancestry cluster.

It was with 60 Vbeta and 13 Jbeta primers that the PCR ran. TCRdb keeps only in-frame clones here, not all; method: immunoSEQ multiplex PCR. The data hold around 190,000 clones, with about 80% observed a single time. Germline loops: CDR1 SGHAT, CDR2 FQNNGV. There are 15 residues in the CDR3. The V and J ends lost 4 bases and 6 bases, in that order; junction bases with no gene match: 7. Sequences were obtained from PBMCs. The chain employs TRBV11-2 and TRBJ2-1; TRBD2 matches 9 bases. The source is a woman aged 30 to 39 in good health and CMV-seropositive. The CDR3 loop reads CASSSLIAGVNEQFF. Written as DNA, the CDR3 is TGTGCCAGCAGCTCTCTCATAGCGGGAGTCAATGAGCAGTTCTTC.